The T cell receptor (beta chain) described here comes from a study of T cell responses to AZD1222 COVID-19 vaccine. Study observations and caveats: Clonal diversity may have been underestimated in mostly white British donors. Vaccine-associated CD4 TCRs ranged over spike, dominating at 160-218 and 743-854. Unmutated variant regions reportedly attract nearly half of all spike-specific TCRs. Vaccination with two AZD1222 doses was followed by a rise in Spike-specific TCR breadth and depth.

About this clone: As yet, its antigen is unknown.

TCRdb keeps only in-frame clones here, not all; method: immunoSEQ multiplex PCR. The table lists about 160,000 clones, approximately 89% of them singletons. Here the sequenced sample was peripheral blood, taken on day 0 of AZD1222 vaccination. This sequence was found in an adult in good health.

The CDR3 DNA follows: TGCGCCAGCAGCTTGGGCGCCAGGAGTAGCAATCAGCCCCAGCATTTT. Encoded protein: CASSLGARSSNQPQHF. This chain uses TRBV5-1 with TRBJ1-5, with unresolved D. The germline V gene has CDR1 SGHRS and CDR2 YFSETQ. V was cut by 0 bases and J by 0 bases, with 10 bases left in between. This CDR3 has 16 residues. The full variable domain, in which reference TRBV5-1 and TRBJ1-5 provide the parts outside the CDR3, is KAGVTQTPRYLIKTRGQQVTLSCSPISGHRSVSWYQQTPGQGLQFLFEYFSETQRNKGNFPGRFSGRQFSNSRSEMNVSTLELGDSALYLCASSLGARSSNQPQHFGDGTRLSIL.